This T cell receptor beta chain was captured in a study of shared clonotypes between healthy human individuals. Study-wide results and limits: Some clonotypes were shared by all four sorted-subset donors, while others were not shared. The non-shared ones had lower generation probabilities than the shared ones.

The data were produced by immunoSEQ multiplex PCR, yet TCRdb's version contains in-frame clones alone and is incomplete. The data contain 950,000 to 1,100,000 clones, about 75% of them singletons. As for this clone: Its antigen remains unidentified.

The CDR3 sequence is 14 residues long. Germline assignment: CDR1 MNHNS and CDR2 SASEGT. V was clipped by 4 bases and J by 4 bases, with 13 bases between them. Sequencing was performed on memory CD4+ T cells sorted from blood. Subset reported: CD45RA-negative fraction. V gene TRBV6-1 combines with J gene TRBJ2-5; no definite D call. The TCR was taken from a man between 18 and 29 years old in good health. In DNA, the CDR3 is TGTGCCAGCAGTGCCCAGGATCAAGGAGAGACCCAGTACTTC. It codes for CASSAQDQGETQYF.